The 18 T cell receptor beta chains listed next were all sequenced from one sample in a study of blood T cell repertoires in COVID-19. Sequencing used immunoSEQ multiplex PCR; TCRdb keeps in-frame clones, though not all of them. This repertoire shows more than 150,000 clones, around 79% found once; its top ten account for approximately 15%. Sequenced sample: peripheral blood. The origin of the receptors is a man aged 55 to 70 with active or convalescent COVID-19.

This chain joins TRBV28 and TRBJ2-7; 7 positions agree with TRBD2. Losses at the gene ends were 6 bases for V and 1 base for J; bases not matched to a gene: 15. The CDR3 spans 17 residues. Per germline, CDR1 MDHEN and CDR2 SYDVKM. The CDR3 nucleotides read TGTGCCAGCAGCCCCCGGGGAGTAGCGGGCGATTCCTACGAGCAGTACTTC. It is translated as CASSPRGVAGDSYEQYF.

This chain connects TRBV28 to TRBJ2-3, with 8 bases identical to TRBD2. This CDR3 has 13 amino acids. CDR1 is MDHEN and CDR2 is SYDVKM in the germline V gene. The CDR3 nucleotides are TGTGCTACCACTGGGGGCGGGAGGGATACGCAGTATTTT. Its protein product is CATTGGGRDTQYF. The variable domain in full, with the rest retrieved from reference TRBV28 and TRBJ2-3, is DVKVTQSSRYLVKRTGEKVFLECVQDMDHENMFWYRQDPGLGLRLIYFSYDVKMKEKGDIPEGYSVSREKKERFSLILESASTNQTSMYLCATTGGGRDTQYFGPGTRLTVL.

The rearrangement joins TRBV7-9 to TRBJ2-7, with 10 bases that match TRBD2. The germline gives CDR1 SEHNR, CDR2 FQNEAQ (reference sequence). The CDR3 is 15 residues long. The junction had 3 bases not matched to a gene; V was cut back by 3 bases and J by 1 base. Here the CDR3 DNA reads TGTGCCAGCAGCTTTCCAGCGGGAGGGTCCTACGAGCAGTACTTC. Its protein product is CASSFPAGGSYEQYF.

The V gene is TRBV7-9, the J gene TRBJ1-5, with 8 bases that match TRBD1. The germline V gene has CDR1 SEHNR and CDR2 FQNEAQ (reference sequence). This CDR3 region has 14 residues. Losses at the gene ends were 1 base for V and 6 bases for J; bases not matched to a gene: 2. DNA of the CDR3: TGTGCCAGCAGCTTAGGGACAGGGTTTCAGCCCCAGCATTTT. Translation: CASSLGTGFQPQHF.

V and J are TRBV19 and TRBJ1-2; D is undetermined. Germline V gene sequence: CDR1 LNHDA, CDR2 SQIVND (reference sequence). CDR3 size: 14 residues. Trimming pared 3 bases from V and 7 bases from J, leaving 15 bases between. The CDR3 is CASSIDWVEAGYTF. CDR3 in DNA: TGTGCCAGTAGTATCGACTGGGTAGAGGCTGGCTACACCTTC.

The genes are TRBV5-1 and TRBJ2-1; 8 bases are shared with TRBD2. CDR3 size: 15 residues. The trim removed 1 base at V and 4 bases at J, leaving 4 bases unmatched. Germline lookup yields CDR1 SGHRS and CDR2 YFSETQ. CDR3 in DNA: TGCGCCAGCAGCTTGACCGGACTAGCTTACAATGAGCAGTTCTTC. Its translation: CASSLTGLAYNEQFF.

The chain uses TRBV5-4 and TRBJ1-1; 7 bases are shared with TRBD1. V lost 4 bases, J lost 2 bases, and 5 bases stayed unmatched. Germline V lookup: CDR1 SGHNT, CDR2 YYREEE (reference sequence). This CDR3 is built from 14 residues. DNA for the CDR3: TGTGCCAGCAGCACAGGGGCCATCAACACTGAAGCTTTCTTT. Its translation: CASSTGAINTEAFF.

The chain links TRBV29-1 to TRBJ1-1; D remains unclear. The CDR3 sequence is 13 residues long. Germline assignment: CDR1 SQVTM and CDR2 ANQGSEA. The V gene lost 6 bases and the J gene lost 1 base, with 12 bases spanning the gap. CDR3 amino acids: CSVVADSNTEAFF. For the CDR3, the DNA is TGCAGCGTGGTTGCGGACTCGAACACTGAAGCTTTCTTT. The full variable domain, in which reference TRBV29-1 and TRBJ1-1 provide the parts outside the CDR3, is SAVISQKPSRDICQRGTSLTIQCQVDSQVTMMFWYRQQPGQSLTLIATANQGSEATYESGFVIDKFPISRPNLTFSTLTVSNMSPEDSSIYLCSVVADSNTEAFFGQGTRLTVV.

This chain connects TRBV13 to TRBJ2-7; D possibly corresponds to TRBD1 (6 bases). The CDR3 is 17 amino acids. Per germline, CDR1 PRHDT and CDR2 FYEKMQ (reference sequence). Trimming removed 0 bases at V and 1 base at J, with 16 bases between. In nucleotides, the CDR3 is TGTGCCAGCAGCTTAGGAGTCCGGACAGCCCTGTCCTACGAGCAGTACTTC. It codes for CASSLGVRTALSYEQYF. The full variable domain, completed using reference TRBV13 and TRBJ2-7, is AAGVIQSPRHLIKEKRETATLKCYPIPRHDTVYWYQQGPGQDPQFLISFYEKMQSDKGSIPDRFSAQQFSDYHSELNMSSLELGDSALYFCASSLGVRTALSYEQYFGPGTRLTVT.

The gene calls are TRBV7-9 and TRBJ1-5; unclear D gene. V was trimmed by 1 base and J by 3 bases, leaving 13 bases between them. This CDR3 has 16 residues. The germline gives CDR1 SEHNR, CDR2 FQNEAQ (reference sequence). The CDR3 nucleotides read TGTGCCAGCAGCTTAGGAACCGGTAGAGTCAATCAGCCCCAGCATTTT. This translates into CASSLGTGRVNQPQHF.

The gene calls are TRBV10-3 and TRBJ2-7; a weak D match, TRBD2 (6 bases). Germline V gene sequence: CDR1 ENHRY, CDR2 SYGVKD. Trimming removed 10 bases from V and 3 bases from J, with 25 bases in between. The CDR3 runs to 16 residues. The CDR3, as DNA: TGTGCCACTACGGGACTGGGCGACGGCGGAGACTACGAGCAGTACTTC. The encoded protein is CATTGLGDGGDYEQYF.

This clone was seen more than once but under ten times. The V gene is TRBV24-1, the J gene TRBJ2-5, with TRBD2 matching over 7 bases. The CDR3 contains 12 residues. The V gene end was trimmed by 9 bases and the J gene end by 4 bases; junction bases not matched to a gene: 4. Germline CDR1 KGHDR, CDR2 SFDVKD. CDR3 sequence: CATSWGGETQYF. CDR3 in DNA: TGTGCCACCTCGTGGGGGGGAGAGACCCAGTACTTC.

The chain recombines TRBV3-1 (or the pseudogene TRBV3-2) with TRBJ2-5, with a possible D match to TRBD2 (5 bases). The length of the CDR3 is 15 residues. Trimming took off 2 bases at V and 4 bases at J, with 14 bases between the two ends. CDR1 is LGHDT and CDR2 is YNNKEL in the germline V gene (reference sequence). CDR3: CASSQPTTPGETQYF. In DNA form, the CDR3 reads TGTGCCAGCAGCCAACCGACTACTCCAGGAGAGACCCAGTACTTC.

The count of this clone is one. The chain joins TRBV7-2 to TRBJ2-1; 9 nucleotides line up with TRBD2. Germline V lookup: CDR1 SGHTA, CDR2 FQGNSA. The CDR3 spans 14 residues. With V trimmed by 1 base and J by 16 bases, 11 bases remained unmatched. The CDR3 sequence is CASSLVEGAGGLFF. The CDR3 DNA is TGTGCCAGCAGCTTAGTCGAAGGGGCGGGAGGGCTTTTCTTC.

The rearrangement links TRBV7-2 to TRBJ1-5, with 7 bases fitting TRBD1. The CDR3 sequence is 15 residues long. From germline, CDR1 is SGHTA and CDR2 FQGNSA. Trimming at V came to 5 bases and at J to 6 bases, leaving 10 bases not matched to a gene. CDR3 loop: CASSTSGGRRQPQHF. In DNA, the CDR3 is TGTGCCAGCAGCACCTCAGGGGGACGGCGTCAGCCCCAGCATTTT.

This chain uses TRBV20-1 with TRBJ2-5; D gene ambiguous. Germline V gene data show CDR1 as DFQATT and CDR2 as SNEGSKA (reference sequence). With 7 bases removed from V and 5 bases from J, the gap between germline ends came to 8 bases. The CDR3 sequence is 10 residues long. CDR3 coding DNA: TGCAGTGTCCACCGGGAGACCCAGTACTTC. Protein product: CSVHRETQYF.

This chain joins TRBV28 and TRBJ2-4; TRBD2 is a possible D gene (6 bases). CDR3 length: 13 amino acids. The ends were cut back, 4 bases at V and 15 bases at J, with 19 bases in the middle. Germline V gene data show CDR1 as MDHEN and CDR2 as SYDVKM. CDR3 sequence: CASSSRPGSGGYF. CDR3 DNA: TGTGCCAGCAGTTCCCGCCCTGGTTCCGGGGGGTACTTC.

This sequence joins TRBV11-1 and TRBJ2-7, with 10 bases fitting TRBD2. The CDR3 length is 16 residues. The trim removed 7 bases at V and 3 bases at J, leaving 12 bases unmatched. Germline V gives CDR1 SGHAT, CDR2 FQDESV (reference sequence). The CDR3 DNA follows: TGTGCCAGCACCCCGACCCTAGCGGGAGTGATCTACGAGCAGTACTTC. Its protein product is CASTPTLAGVIYEQYF.